This passage covers 30 T cell receptor beta chains from one sample sequenced in a study of blood T cell repertoires in COVID-19. TCRdb keeps only in-frame clones here, not all; method: immunoSEQ multiplex PCR. This sample yields 100,000 to 150,000 clones, of which around 89% are seen a single time; under 4.5% belongs to the top ten. Specimen: peripheral blood. Receptor source: a man between 60 and 75 years old with COVID-19, enrolled during active disease.

This rearrangement joins TRBV2 to TRBJ1-2; tentative D call: TRBD1 (5 bases). The germline V and J ends were trimmed by 11 bases and 6 bases, with 31 bases remaining between them. Germline CDR1 reads SNHLY; CDR2 reads FYNNEI. This CDR3 spans 17 amino acids. The CDR3 region is CAPEGGFPKGRLDGYTF. The DNA for the CDR3 is TGTGCCCCAGAGGGAGGTTTCCCGAAGGGGCGCCTTGATGGCTACACCTTC.

This chain joins TRBV24-1 and TRBJ1-5, with D uncertain. V was pared by 2 bases and J by 7 bases, with 11 bases between. The CDR3 runs 14 residues. Germline assignment: CDR1 KGHDR and CDR2 SFDVKD. CDR3 amino acids: CATSDWSTGQPQHF. The CDR3 region has the DNA TGTGCCACCAGTGATTGGTCGACGGGGCAGCCCCAGCATTTT.

The count of this clone is one. The chain carries TRBV12-3 or TRBV12-4 and TRBJ1-1; TRBD1 matches at 7 bases. The CDR3 length is 13 residues. J lost 4 bases, V lost 5 bases, and 4 bases had no gene match. The DNA of the CDR3 is TGTGCCAGCAGTAGACAGGGTGGCACTGAAGCTTTCTTT. It translates to CASSRQGGTEAFF.

V and J are TRBV3-1 (or the pseudogene TRBV3-2) and TRBJ2-7; D uncertain. V was shortened by 1 base and J by 2 bases, with 3 bases between the two germline ends. Germline CDR1 is LGHDT and CDR2 is YNNKEL (reference sequence). The CDR3 length is 12 residues. CDR3 nucleotide sequence: TGTGCCAGCAGCCAAGCTACCTACGAGCAGTACTTC. Amino acid sequence: CASSQATYEQYF.

This chain connects TRBV5-1 to TRBJ1-1; D gene unclear. V was pared by 4 bases and J by 7 bases, with 11 bases between. Germline assignment: CDR1 SGHRS and CDR2 YFSETQ. The CDR3 covers 12 residues. This CDR3 is CASSPPGLEAFF. CDR3 in DNA: TGCGCCAGCAGCCCTCCAGGCCTTGAAGCTTTCTTT.

J is TRBJ2-1 and V is TRBV3-1 (or the pseudogene TRBV3-2); 8 bases map to TRBD2. With V trimmed by 7 bases and J by 6 bases, 8 bases remained unmatched. CDR3 length: 14 residues. Germline values: CDR1 LGHDT, CDR2 YNNKEL (reference sequence). CDR3 sequence: CASTTGGRFNEQFF. In DNA form, the CDR3 reads TGTGCCAGCACGACGGGGGGGCGTTTCAATGAGCAGTTCTTC.

The chain uses TRBV14 and TRBJ1-3, with unresolved D. Germline V gives CDR1 SGHDN, CDR2 FVKESK. The CDR3 sequence is 13 residues long. The V end lost 6 bases, the J end lost 6 bases, and 12 bases lay between the germline ends. The CDR3 reads CASSIETENTIYF. The CDR3 DNA sequence: TGTGCCAGCAGTATAGAAACTGAAAACACCATATATTTT.

The chain couples TRBV5-6 to TRBJ1-5; D not certain. Germline-derived CDR1 and CDR2 are SGHDT and YYEEEE. V lost 4 bases to trimming and J lost 3 bases, with 14 bases between them. The CDR3 has 15 amino acids. CDR3 residues: CASSRTGRLNQPQHF. As DNA, the CDR3 is TGTGCCAGCAGCCGGACGGGGAGACTCAATCAGCCCCAGCATTTT.

The CDR3 sequence is CASRGGAPGTEAFF. CDR3 nucleotide sequence: TGTGCCAGCAGGGGGGGGGCGCCGGGCACTGAAGCTTTCTTT. The rearrangement uses TRBV6-5 and TRBJ1-1; D is possibly TRBD1 (6 bases). Trimming pared 6 bases from V and 4 bases from J, leaving 15 bases between. This CDR3 is 14 amino acids long. Germline loops: CDR1 MNHEY, CDR2 SVGAGI.

The V and J genes are TRBV3-1 (or the pseudogene TRBV3-2) and TRBJ1-1, with unresolved D. Germline CDR1 reads LGHDT; CDR2 reads YNNKEL (reference sequence). The CDR3 consists of 13 residues. Trimming cost V 2 bases and J 1 base, with 5 bases left between them. The CDR3 spells CASSQSRNTEAFF. DNA for the CDR3: TGTGCCAGCAGCCAATCGCGGAACACTGAAGCTTTCTTT.

The chain combines TRBV9 with TRBJ2-3; no reliable D call. Trimming shortened V by 2 bases and J by 0 bases, and 13 bases separated the two germline ends. The CDR3 has 16 amino acids. The germline gives CDR1 SGDLS, CDR2 YYNGEE. In DNA, the CDR3 is TGTGCCAGCAGCGTGTCGGCAGGCTCTAGCACAGATACGCAGTATTTT. Amino acids: CASSVSAGSSTDTQYF.

J is TRBJ2-5 and V is TRBV7-8; TRBD1 matches at 9 bases. There are 15 residues in the CDR3. Germline V gene sequence: CDR1 SGHVS, CDR2 FQNEAQ. J was trimmed by 4 bases and V by 4 bases; bases with no gene match: 7. The DNA of the CDR3 is TGTGCCAGCAGCTCTACAGGGGGCGCGTTAGAGACCCAGTACTTC. This codes for CASSSTGGALETQYF. The full variable domain, completed using reference TRBV7-8 and TRBJ2-5, is GAGVSQSPRYKVAKRGQDVALRCDPISGHVSLFWYQQALGQGPEFLTYFQNEAQLDKSGLPSDRFFAERPEGSVSTLKIQRTQQEDSAVYLCASSSTGGALETQYFGPGTRLLVL.

The rearrangement joins TRBV19 to TRBJ1-2, with D maybe TRBD1 (5 bases). The CDR3 runs 17 residues. Germline V gene lookup returns CDR1 LNHDA and CDR2 SQIVND (reference sequence). V was pared by 7 bases and J by 2 bases, with 23 bases between. CDR3 sequence reads: CASTWGWVRSPNYGYTF. The CDR3 bases are TGTGCCAGTACTTGGGGCTGGGTGAGGAGCCCAAACTATGGCTACACCTTC.

The chain has TRBV5-1 and TRBJ1-6, with D unclear. Germline CDR1 and CDR2: SGHRS and YFSETQ. This CDR3 spans 17 amino acids. V lost 4 bases and J 0 bases, leaving 14 bases between the germline ends. This chain's CDR3 is CASSPRPVSSYNSPLHF. DNA for the CDR3: TGCGCCAGCAGCCCTAGGCCGGTGAGCTCCTATAATTCACCCCTCCACTTT.

The CDR3 DNA reads TGTGCCAGCAGAATCAGGGTATTGAACACTGAAGCTTTCTTT. It codes for CASRIRVLNTEAFF. The chain uses TRBV28 and TRBJ1-1, with D possibly TRBD1 on 5 matching bases. This CDR3 has 14 amino acids. Germline assignment: CDR1 MDHEN and CDR2 SYDVKM. V lost 6 bases, J lost 0 bases, and 11 bases lay in between.

Here the CDR3 reads CASSPQGSDGYTF. Here the CDR3 DNA reads TGTGCCAGCTCACCACAGGGGTCGGATGGCTACACCTTC. The genes are TRBV18 and TRBJ1-2; tentative D call: TRBD1 (5 bases). V lost 1 base and J lost 6, with 9 bases in between. The CDR3 loop spans 13 amino acids. Germline V gene data show CDR1 as KGHSH and CDR2 as LQKENI.

This clone was seen once. This chain connects TRBV25-1 to TRBJ1-1, with a possible D match to TRBD1 (6 bases). CDR1 and CDR2 from the germline V gene are MGHDK and SYGVNS. The germline V and J ends were trimmed by 2 bases and 4 bases, with 14 bases remaining between them. The CDR3 covers 15 residues. The CDR3 DNA reads TGTGCCAGCAGTGAAACAGGGAATTCGGGCACTGAAGCTTTCTTT. It translates to CASSETGNSGTEAFF. The variable domain in full, with the rest retrieved from reference TRBV25-1 and TRBJ1-1, is EADIYQTPRYLVIGTGKKITLECSQTMGHDKMYWYQQDPGMELHLIHYSYGVNSTEKGDLSSESTVSRIRTEHFPLTLESARPSHTSQYLCASSETGNSGTEAFFGQGTRLTVV.

This chain uses TRBV3-1 (or the pseudogene TRBV3-2) with TRBJ1-5, with no clear D. Per germline, CDR1 LGHDT and CDR2 YNNKEL (reference sequence). Trimming stripped 4 bases from V and 5 bases from J, with 15 bases between. The CDR3 length is 15 residues. In DNA, the CDR3 is TGTGCCAGCAGCCTTAATGATGGTCGGGATCAGCCCCAGCATTTT. Translation: CASSLNDGRDQPQHF.

The V and J genes are TRBV4-1 and TRBJ2-1; 10 bases fit TRBD2. This CDR3 is built from 15 residues. Looked up from germline, CDR1 is MGHRA and CDR2 is YSYEKL. V lost 6 bases to trimming and J lost 4 bases; unmatched junction nucleotides: 6. CDR3 sequence: CASSQSGGAYNEQFF. The DNA of the CDR3 is TGCGCCAGCAGTCAAAGCGGGGGGGCATACAATGAGCAGTTCTTC.

This chain joins TRBV29-1 and TRBJ1-6, with D tentatively TRBD1 (6 bases). The germline gives CDR1 SQVTM, CDR2 ANQGSEA. This CDR3 region has 11 residues. V was trimmed by 1 base and J by 17 bases, leaving 12 bases between them. The CDR3 nucleotides are TGCAGCGTTGAAGCAGGGGACAAGGTCCACTTT. Protein: CSVEAGDKVHF.

The rearrangement links TRBV10-1 to TRBJ2-3; 7 bases line up with TRBD2. The V gene end was trimmed by 10 bases and the J gene end by 0 bases; junction bases not matched to a gene: 10. The CDR3 is made up of 15 amino acids. Germline V gene sequence: CDR1 WNHNN, CDR2 SYGVQD (reference sequence). The CDR3 is CAIRSRGVSTDTQYF. DNA for the CDR3: TGCGCCATTCGGTCCCGGGGGGTTAGCACAGATACGCAGTATTTT.

The chain uses TRBV7-8 and TRBJ2-7; 9 bases match TRBD1. The CDR3 has 14 residues. V was clipped by 3 bases and J by 4 bases; unmatched bases: 4. Germline lookup yields CDR1 SGHVS and CDR2 FQNEAQ. CDR3 in DNA: TGTGCCAGCAGCTTCGGGACAGGGAGTTACGAGCAGTACTTC. Amino acids: CASSFGTGSYEQYF.

In this sample, this clone turned up a few times. The chain combines TRBV30 with TRBJ1-2; 9 bases map to TRBD1. V shed 5 bases, J shed 7 bases, and the junction held 5 bases outside the gene matches. This CDR3 is 12 amino acids long. Germline V gene data show CDR1 as GTSNPN and CDR2 as SVGIG (reference sequence). CDR3: CAWSPGQGGYTF. CDR3 nucleotides: TGTGCCTGGTCACCGGGACAGGGTGGCTACACCTTC.

The chain couples TRBV6-5 to TRBJ1-1; the D gene is possibly TRBD1 (5 bases). With 2 bases removed from V and 0 bases from J, the gap between germline ends came to 7 bases. The germline gives CDR1 MNHEY, CDR2 SVGAGI. The CDR3 is 14 residues long. The CDR3 coding sequence is TGTGCCAGCAGTTACGACAGTTTGAACACTGAAGCTTTCTTT. Translated: CASSYDSLNTEAFF.

The J gene is TRBJ2-5, the V gene TRBV24-1; TRBD2 matches 12 bases. V shed 3 bases, J shed 1 base, and the junction held 5 bases outside the gene matches. Germline values: CDR1 KGHDR, CDR2 SFDVKD. The CDR3 contains 17 residues. The CDR3: CATSDQTSGGLQETQYF. The CDR3 region has the DNA TGTGCCACCAGTGATCAAACTAGCGGGGGGCTCCAAGAGACCCAGTACTTC.

The chain carries TRBV5-4 and TRBJ2-7, with 8 bases identical to TRBD1. V lost 4 bases and J lost 5; bases outside the gene matches: 14. This CDR3 spans 16 amino acids. Germline V CDR1 and CDR2: SGHNT, YYREEE (reference sequence). Here the CDR3 reads CASSVRRGPEGHEQYF. CDR3 sequence (DNA): TGTGCCAGCAGCGTTCGCAGGGGGCCAGAAGGACACGAGCAGTACTTC.

The V gene is TRBV6-5, the J gene TRBJ1-4, with no clear D. CDR1 is MNHEY and CDR2 is SVGAGI in the germline V gene. This CDR3 region has 12 residues. The V end was cut by 4 bases, the J end by 7 bases, with 7 bases between. The CDR3 nucleotides are TGTGCCAGCAGTTGGAGCCTTGAAAAACTGTTTTTT. Protein: CASSWSLEKLFF.

The chain joins TRBV7-3 to TRBJ1-1; D remains ambiguous. Germline assignment: CDR1 SGHTA and CDR2 FQGTGA. Trimming removed 3 bases at V and 4 bases at J, with 9 bases between. The CDR3 sequence is 13 residues long. For the CDR3, the DNA is TGTGCCAGCAGCTTGAGCGTCGGCACTGAAGCTTTCTTT. It is translated as CASSLSVGTEAFF.

V usage is TRBV30 and J usage is TRBJ2-7; 7 nucleotides agree with TRBD1. The V and J ends lost 3 bases and 4 bases, in that order; junction bases with no gene match: 21. Germline CDR1 GTSNPN, CDR2 SVGIG (reference sequence). This CDR3 comprises 18 residues. The CDR3 DNA is TGTGCCTGGAGAGGGACAGAAGGTCCTGCTTTCGGAGATTACGAGCAGTACTTC. Amino acids: CAWRGTEGPAFGDYEQYF. The whole variable domain, remainder taken from reference TRBV30 and TRBJ2-7, is SQTIHQWPATLVQPVGSPLSLECTVEGTSNPNLYWYRQAAGRGLQLLFYSVGIGQISSEVPQNLSASRPQDRQFILSSKKLLLSDSGFYLCAWRGTEGPAFGDYEQYFGPGTRLTVT.

The V and J genes are TRBV3-1 (or the pseudogene TRBV3-2) and TRBJ1-4, with 7 bases aligning to TRBD1. J was trimmed by 5 bases and V by 3 bases; bases with no gene match: 9. The CDR3 spans 16 residues. Germline V gene lookup returns CDR1 LGHDT and CDR2 YNNKEL (reference sequence). Here the CDR3 reads CASSHLGQNLNEKLFF. In DNA, the CDR3 is TGTGCCAGCAGCCACCTGGGACAGAATCTAAATGAAAAACTGTTTTTT.